A single sample gave rise to the 13 T cell receptor beta chains below, sequenced in a study of CD4 T cells in relation to SARS-CoV-2 and coronaviruses. Profiled with immunoSEQ multiplex PCR; TCRdb holds only in-frame clones, not every one. The sample shows some 22,000 clones, approximately 78% of them seen only once. Unexposed donor CD4+ T cells date from 2011-2018, before the COVID-19 pandemic. The cells were cultured for over eight days before CD4+ T cells were isolated. No antigens are known for them. The sequenced sample was CD4+ T cells from PBMCs, cultured in vitro. These receptor sequences come from a human donor in good health.

The V call is TRBV4-1, the J call TRBJ2-3, with 10 nucleotides matching TRBD2. Germline V lookup: CDR1 MGHRA, CDR2 YSYEKL. V trimming: 2 bases; J trimming: 1 base; junction bases outside the gene matches: 6. There are 17 residues in the CDR3. The CDR3 protein is CASSQTGLAERTDTQYF. CDR3 DNA: TGCGCCAGCAGCCAAACCGGACTAGCGGAACGCACAGATACGCAGTATTTT.

This clone was detected once. This chain uses TRBV2 with TRBJ2-7; possible D gene TRBD1, 6 bases. Germline assignment: CDR1 SNHLY and CDR2 FYNNEI. V was cut by 6 bases and J by 2 bases, with 14 bases left in between. CDR3 length equals 14 residues. CDR3 loop: CASRTGTPPYEQYF. The CDR3 nucleotides read TGTGCCAGCAGAACCGGGACACCTCCCTACGAGCAGTACTTC.

The J gene is TRBJ2-7, the V gene TRBV3-1 (or the pseudogene TRBV3-2); TRBD2 matches at 9 bases. CDR1 and CDR2 (germline): LGHDT, YNNKEL (reference sequence). This CDR3 is built from 17 residues. The V and J ends lost 8 bases and 2 bases, in that order; junction bases with no gene match: 16. CDR3 sequence (DNA): TGTGCCAGCGCGCGAGCTAGCGGGACTCCGAACCCCTACGAGCAGTACTTC. Its protein product is CASARASGTPNPYEQYF.

The gene calls are TRBV5-5 and TRBJ2-1; 12 nucleotides agree with TRBD1. J gave up 8 bases and V 1 base, and 4 bases lay outside the gene matches. Germline lookup yields CDR1 SGHKS and CDR2 YYEKEE (reference sequence). This CDR3 comprises 15 residues. CDR3: CASSLKGTGGYEQFF. CDR3 nucleotide sequence: TGTGCCAGCAGCTTGAAAGGGACAGGGGGCTATGAGCAGTTCTTC.

This clone occurred a few times. The CDR3 region has the DNA TGTGCCAGCAGCTTAACCAGGGGTGATGCAGGCTACACCTTC. Translating gives CASSLTRGDAGYTF. The chain combines TRBV7-9 with TRBJ1-2; TRBD1 might be the D (6 bases). The CDR3 is made up of 14 amino acids. CDR1 SEHNR and CDR2 FQNEAQ come from the germline V gene (reference sequence). Trimming pared 2 bases from V and 8 bases from J, leaving 15 bases between.

This chain connects TRBV3-1 (or the pseudogene TRBV3-2) to TRBJ1-2; D ambiguous. Germline V gene data show CDR1 as LGHDT and CDR2 as YNNKEL (reference sequence). Trimming removed 0 bases from V and 5 bases from J, with 7 bases in between. The CDR3 covers 13 residues. The CDR3 coding sequence is TGTGCCAGCAGCCAAGAGTCGGGATATGGCTACACCTTC. The encoded protein is CASSQESGYGYTF.

The V gene is TRBV7-8, the J gene TRBJ2-3; 9 bases match TRBD1. V lost 1 base, J lost 1 base, and 3 bases stayed unmatched. Per the germline V gene, CDR1 is SGHVS and CDR2 is FQNEAQ. This CDR3 is 16 amino acids long. This chain's CDR3 is CASSLGRTGGTDTQYF. As DNA, the CDR3 is TGTGCCAGCAGCTTAGGTAGGACAGGGGGCACAGATACGCAGTATTTT.

The chain uses TRBV30 and TRBJ2-1; 8 bases are a match to TRBD1. J gave up 8 bases and V 0 bases, and 6 bases lay outside the gene matches. This CDR3 spans 14 amino acids. Germline loops: CDR1 GTSNPN, CDR2 SVGIG (reference sequence). The CDR3 is CAWSVGQGTDEQFF. Here the CDR3 DNA reads TGTGCCTGGAGTGTAGGACAGGGTACCGATGAGCAGTTCTTC.

This chain connects TRBV7-9 to TRBJ2-3, with D possibly TRBD1 on 8 matching bases. The V gene lost 0 bases and the J gene lost 4 bases, with 11 bases spanning the gap. This CDR3 has 15 residues. Germline V gene sequence: CDR1 SEHNR, CDR2 FQNEAQ (reference sequence). CDR3 sequence: CASSLAQGGADTQYF. The CDR3 DNA reads TGTGCCAGCAGCTTAGCACAGGGGGGGGCAGATACGCAGTATTTT.

This chain links TRBV19 with TRBJ1-5, with 7 bases lining up with TRBD1. CDR1 and CDR2 from the germline V gene are LNHDA and SQIVND (reference sequence). The junction had 6 bases not matched to a gene; V was cut back by 8 bases and J by 5 bases. The CDR3 covers 13 residues. This CDR3 reads CASSDRHDQPQHF. DNA of the CDR3: TGTGCCAGTTCGGACAGGCACGATCAGCCCCAGCATTTT.

The CDR3 sequence: CATSDSSGVRTGELFF. The CDR3 nucleotides read TGTGCCACCAGTGATTCATCGGGAGTGAGAACCGGGGAGCTGTTTTTT. The rearrangement joins TRBV24-1 to TRBJ2-2, with a tentative D call TRBD2 (6 bases). Deletions cut 2 bases from V and 5 bases from J, with 14 bases between. In germline, CDR1 is KGHDR, CDR2 SFDVKD. The CDR3 totals 16 residues.

The rearrangement joins TRBV3-1 (or the pseudogene TRBV3-2) to TRBJ2-2, with D unresolved. The CDR3 length is 14 residues. Germline V gene data show CDR1 as LGHDT and CDR2 as YNNKEL (reference sequence). V dropped 0 bases and J dropped 6 bases, with 8 bases sitting between them. In nucleotides, the CDR3 is TGTGCCAGCAGCCAAGATCTTATGGCCGGGGAGCTGTTTTTT. This sequence encodes CASSQDLMAGELFF.

The CDR3 DNA is TGTGCCAGCAGGCGGGACAGGGGGAATGACTATGGCTACACCTTC. Amino acid sequence: CASRRDRGNDYGYTF. This rearrangement joins TRBV27 to TRBJ1-2; TRBD1 agrees at 11 bases. The CDR3 spans 15 residues. Germline V lookup: CDR1 MNHEY, CDR2 SMNVEV (reference sequence). J lost 3 bases, V lost 6 bases, and 6 bases had no gene match.